These 16 T cell receptor beta chains originate from one sample sequenced in a study of CD8+CD57+ T cells in acquired aplastic anemia. Patients picked for sequencing had shown CD8+CD57+ cell expansion detected by flow cytometry. Both TCR beta VDJ combination and CDR3 sequence profiling were carried out. Genomic DNA was the template for this profiling. TCRdb independently ran MiXCR on the reads; one entry per CDR3 protein. Of roughly 500,000 distinct CDR3 sequences listed, approximately 33% are singletons. The sequenced sample was sorted CD4+, CD8+, or CD8+CD57+ T cells (not recorded which) from PBMCs. These receptors were obtained from a human donor with aplastic anemia.

Many counts were recorded for this clonotype. V gene TRBV7-9 combines with J gene TRBJ2-7; TRBD2 matches 11 bases. Germline V gene data show CDR1 as SEHNR and CDR2 as FQNEAQ (reference sequence). The CDR3 contains 17 residues. With 2 bases clipped from V and 4 bases from J, the junction kept 10 bases outside the gene matches. This CDR3 reads CASSLIADSGRAYEQYF. CDR3 DNA: TGTGCCAGCAGCTTAATCGCGGATAGCGGGAGGGCTTACGAGCAGTACTTC.

This clonotype was counted many times. The chain uses TRBV20-1 and TRBJ2-7, with no clear D. This CDR3 contains 13 residues. Deletions cut 3 bases from V and 0 bases from J, with 9 bases between. Looked up from germline, CDR1 is DFQATT and CDR2 is SNEGSKA (reference sequence). The CDR3 region is CSARVALSYEQYF. For the CDR3, the DNA is TGCAGTGCTAGGGTTGCTCTCTCCTACGAGCAGTACTTC.

This clonotype occurred many times. The gene calls are TRBV9 and TRBJ2-2; the match to TRBD1 covers 7 bases. The CDR3 runs 16 residues. Germline loops: CDR1 SGDLS, CDR2 YYNGEE. V was clipped by 0 bases and J by 2 bases; unmatched bases: 4. The CDR3, as DNA: TGTGCCAGCAGCGTAGCCACAGGGGCCAACACCGGGGAGCTGTTTTTT. Its translation: CASSVATGANTGELFF.

The genes are TRBV12-3 or TRBV12-4 and TRBJ2-2; D not resolved. V was trimmed by 5 bases and J by 1 base, leaving 14 bases between them. CDR3 length: 16 residues. The CDR3 nucleotides are TGTGCCAGCAGTCCCTACGAGGCCCGGAACACCGGGGAGCTGTTTTTT. It translates to CASSPYEARNTGELFF.

V usage is TRBV20-1 and J usage is TRBJ2-3; 11 bases are a match to TRBD2. This CDR3 is 15 amino acids long. V dropped 5 bases and J dropped 0; count of bases not matched to a gene: 4. Per germline, CDR1 DFQATT and CDR2 SNEGSKA (reference sequence). CDR3 DNA sequence: TGCAGTGCTGGCCGACTAGCGGGGAGCACAGATACGCAGTATTTT. Protein sequence: CSAGRLAGSTDTQYF.

This clonotype was observed many times. The J gene is TRBJ2-7, the V gene TRBV5-8; D might be TRBD2 (6 bases). The germline V gene has CDR1 SGHTS and CDR2 YDEGEE. This CDR3 is 14 amino acids long. Trimming removed 0 bases from V and 7 bases from J, with 14 bases in between. CDR3 DNA sequence: TGTGCCAGCAGCTTGGCGGGGTCCGGGGGAGAGCAGTACTTC. Its translation: CASSLAGSGGEQYF.

This CDR3 reads CASSLPSGMDEQYF. The CDR3 nucleotides are TGTGCCAGCAGTTTACCCAGCGGGATGGACGAGCAGTACTTC. V gene TRBV28 combines with J gene TRBJ2-7; 7 bases match TRBD2. The CDR3 has 14 residues. Per the germline V gene, CDR1 is MDHEN and CDR2 is SYDVKM. V was pared by 2 bases and J by 5 bases, with 6 bases of the junction left unmatched.

The genes are TRBV6-1 and TRBJ1-1; D uncertain. Trimming took 5 bases from V and 4 from J, leaving 11 bases between them. This CDR3 spans 13 amino acids. The germline V gene encodes CDR1 MNHNS and CDR2 SASEGT. As DNA, the CDR3 is TGTGCCAGCAGTACAAACCTCGGCACTGAAGCTTTCTTT. This codes for CASSTNLGTEAFF.

The V call is TRBV30, the J call TRBJ1-2; 11 bases are a match to TRBD1. This CDR3 spans 16 amino acids. The J segment lost 2 bases and the V segment lost 2 bases, leaving 7 bases of the junction unmatched. Germline V gene sequence: CDR1 GTSNPN, CDR2 SVGIG (reference sequence). The CDR3 here is CAWSIRDRGKNYGYTF. The CDR3 bases are TGTGCCTGGAGTATTCGGGACAGGGGGAAAAACTATGGCTACACCTTC.

To note about this clonotype: This may come from a read error, since a much larger clone is one base off. J is TRBJ1-6 and V is TRBV12-3 or TRBV12-4; D gene ambiguous. Trimming took 2 bases from V and 11 from J, leaving 13 bases between them. CDR3 length equals 14 residues. The chain's CDR3 is CASSLQEESPPLHF. CDR3 in DNA: TGTGCCAGCAGTTTACAAGAAGAGAGTCCACCCCTCCACTTT.

Comments on this clonotype: A read error is possible here, since a much larger clone lies one base away. The conserved closing phenylalanine or tryptophan is absent in this CDR3, likely reflecting a read error. V usage is TRBV20-1 and J usage is TRBJ1-2; TRBD1 agrees at 11 bases. CDR3 length: 13 amino acids. Germline V lookup: CDR1 DFQATT, CDR2 SNEGSKA (reference sequence). The CDR3 DNA is TGCACCCCGGGACAGGGGGGGAGCTATGGCTACACCCTC. It translates to CTPGQGGSYGYTL.

The V call is TRBV25-1, the J call TRBJ1-1, with unresolved D. The V and J ends lost 0 bases and 0 bases respectively, with 8 bases between them. The CDR3 is made up of 15 amino acids. Germline V gene sequence: CDR1 MGHDK, CDR2 SYGVNS. In DNA, the CDR3 is TGTGCCAGCAGTGAATATAACAGTATGAACACTGAAGCTTTCTTT. This codes for CASSEYNSMNTEAFF.

This clonotype was seen repeatedly, ten times or more. The chain recombines TRBV10-3 with TRBJ2-7, with D possibly being TRBD2 (5 bases). V lost 5 bases and J 2 bases, leaving 16 bases between the germline ends. In germline, CDR1 is ENHRY, CDR2 SYGVKD. This CDR3 comprises 15 residues. The CDR3 protein is CAISTFSGEPYEQYF. The CDR3 DNA reads as TGTGCCATCAGTACCTTTTCCGGGGAACCCTACGAGCAGTACTTC.

This clonotype was observed a handful of times. The chain carries TRBV6-2 or TRBV6-3 and TRBJ1-3, with D uncertain. With 4 bases removed from V and 3 bases from J, the gap between germline ends came to 16 bases. Germline CDR1 MNHEY, CDR2 SVGEGT. The CDR3 contains 16 residues. CDR3 in amino acids: CASSSSGFKGGNTIYF. CDR3 in DNA: TGTGCCAGCAGTTCATCGGGCTTTAAGGGTGGAAACACCATATATTTT.

The chain couples TRBV7-2 to TRBJ2-2; D is unclear. The CDR3 consists of 14 residues. CDR1 and CDR2 from the germline V gene are SGHTA and FQGNSA. V was clipped by 1 base and J by 2 bases, with 5 bases between them. The CDR3 DNA reads as TGTGCCAGCAGCTTAGACCTCAACACCGGGGAGCTGTTTTTT. This sequence encodes CASSLDLNTGELFF.

This clonotype was seen at least ten times. The junction shows a germline mismatch at one end, possibly a read error. The chain uses TRBV10-3 and TRBJ1-1; D unclear. Looked up from germline, CDR1 is ENHRY and CDR2 is SYGVKD. CDR3 size: 14 residues. This CDR3 is CAIGENRENTEAFF. The CDR3 DNA reads as TGTGCCATCGGTGAGAACCGGGAGAACACTGAAGCTTTCTTT.